A single sample is the source of the 27 T cell receptor beta chains below, sequenced in a study of blood T cell repertoires in COVID-19. Sequenced by immunoSEQ multiplex PCR; TCRdb stores in-frame clones only, minus some. The sample yields 140,000 or so clones, about 92% seen once. Sequenced input: peripheral blood. The source is a human donor in a cohort sampled during active COVID-19.

The chain combines TRBV21-1 with TRBJ1-1. TRBV21-1 counts as a pseudogene. The CDR3 is 17 amino acids. The CDR3 bases are TGTGCCAGCAGCAAGCCATTACTATTGCCGAACAACACTGAAGCTTTCTTT. It codes for CASSKPLLLPNNTEAFF.

This chain connects TRBV9 to TRBJ2-3; D might be TRBD1 (7 bases). CDR1 is SGDLS and CDR2 is YYNGEE in the germline V gene. This CDR3 has 17 amino acids. Trimming pared 0 bases from V and 0 bases from J, leaving 14 bases between. CDR3 protein: CASSVGSGGISTDTQYF. Written as DNA, the CDR3 is TGTGCCAGCAGCGTAGGATCAGGGGGGATTAGCACAGATACGCAGTATTTT.

This chain uses TRBV24-1 with TRBJ2-1, with 7 bases matching TRBD2. The CDR3 is 15 residues long. V gave up 3 bases and J gave up 8 bases; unmatched junction bases: 9. CDR1 is KGHDR and CDR2 is SFDVKD in the germline V gene. This CDR3 reads CATSDPRTRTHEQFF. The CDR3, as DNA: TGTGCCACCAGTGATCCGAGGACTAGGACGCATGAGCAGTTCTTC.

The V and J genes are TRBV2 and TRBJ1-4; TRBD1 is a possible D gene (6 bases). The CDR3 is 14 residues long. Germline V gives CDR1 SNHLY, CDR2 FYNNEI. V lost 7 bases, J lost 2 bases, and 11 bases lay in between. CDR3 loop: CASTSGATNEKLFF. The CDR3, as DNA: TGTGCCAGCACCTCAGGGGCTACTAATGAAAAACTGTTTTTT.

V gene TRBV7-6 combines with J gene TRBJ1-4; D is unresolved. In germline, CDR1 is SGHVS, CDR2 FNYEAQ. The V end lost 5 bases, the J end lost 8 bases, and 12 bases lay between the germline ends. The CDR3 consists of 13 residues. The chain's CDR3 is CASSIQDGEKLFF. The CDR3 DNA is TGTGCCAGCAGCATCCAGGATGGGGAAAAACTGTTTTTT.

V usage is TRBV27 and J usage is TRBJ1-4; 7 bases line up with TRBD1. Per the germline V gene, CDR1 is MNHEY and CDR2 is SMNVEV (reference sequence). The CDR3 spans 15 residues. Losses at the gene ends were 7 bases for V and 8 bases for J; bases not matched to a gene: 13. CDR3 in DNA: TGTGCCAGCAAACTCATGGGGACAGTAGGGGAAAAACTGTTTTTT. This sequence encodes CASKLMGTVGEKLFF.

This rearrangement joins TRBV5-1 to TRBJ1-2, with D perhaps TRBD1 (5 bases). Trimming cost V 0 bases and J 6 bases, with 12 bases left between them. Germline loops: CDR1 SGHRS, CDR2 YFSETQ. The CDR3 consists of 14 residues. CDR3 amino acids: CASSLVTDLNGYTF. The CDR3 nucleotides are TGCGCCAGCAGCTTGGTGACAGACCTTAATGGCTACACCTTC.

The DNA for the CDR3 is TGTGCCAGCAGCCAGGGGGGGACCTATAGCAATCAGCCCCAGCATTTT. Residues: CASSQGGTYSNQPQHF. V gene TRBV3-1 (or the pseudogene TRBV3-2) combines with J gene TRBJ1-5; TRBD1 might be the D (5 bases). The germline V gene has CDR1 LGHDT and CDR2 YNNKEL (reference sequence). V dropped 3 bases and J dropped 0 bases, with 12 bases sitting between them. The CDR3 totals 16 residues.

This chain uses TRBV7-3 with TRBJ2-7; a weak D match, TRBD2 (6 bases). CDR1 and CDR2 from the germline V gene are SGHTA and FQGTGA. With 2 bases removed from V and 2 bases from J, the gap between germline ends came to 13 bases. The CDR3 consists of 15 residues. DNA of the CDR3: TGTGCCAGCAGCTTATGCGGCGGGGATACCTACGAGCAGTACTTC. Translating gives CASSLCGGDTYEQYF. Using reference TRBV7-3 and TRBJ2-7 for the parts outside the CDR3, the full variable domain is GAGVSQTPSNKVTEKGKYVELRCDPISGHTALYWYRQSLGQGPEFLIYFQGTGAADDSGLPNDRFFAVRPEGSVSTLKIQRTERGDSAVYLCASSLCGGDTYEQYFGPGTRLTVT.

This clone came up a few times. This chain connects TRBV6-2 or TRBV6-3 to TRBJ2-3, with TRBD1 as a possible D gene (5 bases). Germline V CDR1 and CDR2: MNHEY, SVGEGT. V was shortened by 3 bases and J by 1 base, with 14 bases between the two germline ends. There are 16 residues in the CDR3. The CDR3 nucleotides read TGTGCCAGCAGTTATAAGGGGTCCTATCGCACAGATACGCAGTATTTT. Translating gives CASSYKGSYRTDTQYF.

This rearrangement joins TRBV2 to TRBJ1-2; the D gene is possibly TRBD1 (6 bases). The CDR3 length is 15 residues. Trimming stripped 0 bases from V and 4 bases from J, with 12 bases between. Germline CDR1 SNHLY, CDR2 FYNNEI. DNA of the CDR3: TGTGCCAGCAGTGAAGCGCTTCCGACAGGCTATGGCTACACCTTC. Translation: CASSEALPTGYGYTF.

The chain links TRBV19 to TRBJ1-6, with 8 bases lining up with TRBD1. Germline CDR1 reads LNHDA; CDR2 reads SQIVND (reference sequence). V shed 1 base, J shed 10 bases, and the junction held 9 bases outside the gene matches. The CDR3 is 16 amino acids. The CDR3 is CASSIGRQGRRSPLHF. The CDR3 nucleotides are TGTGCCAGTAGTATAGGCCGACAGGGGAGAAGGTCACCCCTCCACTTT.

The rearrangement joins TRBV5-4 to TRBJ2-5, with TRBD2 matching 9 bases. J gave up 3 bases and V 0 bases, and 6 bases lay outside the gene matches. CDR3 length: 16 residues. CDR1 is SGHNT and CDR2 is YYREEE in the germline V gene (reference sequence). CDR3 bases: TGTGCCAGCAGCTTGGCGGCGGGGGGGCAAGAAGAGACCCAGTACTTC. The encoded protein is CASSLAAGGQEETQYF. Using reference TRBV5-4 and TRBJ2-5 for the parts outside the CDR3, the full variable domain is ETGVTQSPTHLIKTRGQQVTLRCSSQSGHNTVSWYQQALGQGPQFIFQYYREEENGRGNFPPRFSGLQFPNYSSELNVNALELDDSALYLCASSLAAGGQEETQYFGPGTRLLVL.

This sequence joins TRBV19 and TRBJ1-2; 8 nucleotides match TRBD1. The J segment lost 0 bases and the V segment lost 7 bases, leaving 10 bases of the junction unmatched. Germline V gives CDR1 LNHDA, CDR2 SQIVND (reference sequence). This CDR3 is built from 16 residues. The CDR3 bases are TGTGCCAGTAATCATCCCGGACAGGGTGCTAACTATGGCTACACCTTC. Amino acids: CASNHPGQGANYGYTF.

In DNA form, the CDR3 reads TGCGCCAGCAGCGCGGGACAGGGCGTCGATGGCTACACCTTC. The encoded protein is CASSAGQGVDGYTF. This rearrangement joins TRBV5-1 to TRBJ1-2; 9 bases fit TRBD1. Trimming at V came to 4 bases and at J to 6 bases, leaving 7 bases not matched to a gene. Germline V gene lookup returns CDR1 SGHRS and CDR2 YFSETQ. The CDR3 length is 14 residues.

J is TRBJ1-1 and V is TRBV11-1; a possible D gene is TRBD1 (6 bases). The germline gives CDR1 SGHAT, CDR2 FQDESV (reference sequence). CDR3 length equals 15 residues. Trimming removed 2 bases at V and 10 bases at J, with 20 bases between. The CDR3 here is CASSLNTGSQSRAFF. CDR3 bases: TGTGCCAGCAGCTTAAACACAGGGAGCCAAAGCAGAGCTTTCTTT.

The gene calls are TRBV15 and TRBJ2-1; TRBD1 agrees at 9 bases. This CDR3 comprises 16 residues. The ends lost 0 bases at V and 10 bases at J; junction bases unmatched: 10. Germline V gene lookup returns CDR1 LNHNV and CDR2 YYDKDF (reference sequence). The CDR3: CATSRDLTGTGREQFF. CDR3 DNA sequence: TGTGCCACCAGCAGAGATTTAACAGGGACAGGGAGAGAGCAGTTCTTC.

This sequence joins TRBV7-9 and TRBJ1-6; TRBD1 agrees at 7 bases. Germline assignment: CDR1 SEHNR and CDR2 FQNEAQ (reference sequence). V lost 4 bases to trimming and J lost 17 bases; unmatched junction nucleotides: 8. The CDR3 length is 12 residues. DNA of the CDR3: TGTGCCAGCAGCTCCAATGAGGGGGCAATCCACTTT. As protein: CASSSNEGAIHF.

The chain couples TRBV5-1 to TRBJ2-2; TRBD1 is a possible D gene (6 bases). CDR1 and CDR2 from the germline V gene are SGHRS and YFSETQ. V was cut by 0 bases and J by 2 bases, with 11 bases left in between. The CDR3 sequence is 16 residues long. The CDR3 loop is CASSLVPGDNTGELFF. CDR3 nucleotides: TGCGCCAGCAGCTTGGTGCCAGGGGACAACACCGGGGAGCTGTTTTTT.

This chain links TRBV4-1 with TRBJ2-3, with unresolved D. There are 15 residues in the CDR3. Per germline, CDR1 MGHRA and CDR2 YSYEKL. Trimming left V 4 bases short and J 0 bases short, with 11 bases between. The chain's CDR3 is CASSLESISTDTQYF. The CDR3 DNA reads as TGCGCCAGCAGCCTCGAGAGTATTAGCACAGATACGCAGTATTTT.

The chain links TRBV6-5 to TRBJ2-7, with 7 bases matching TRBD1. Trimming took 5 bases from V and 3 from J; bases not matched to a gene: 4. This CDR3 is 13 amino acids long. Germline-derived CDR1 and CDR2 are MNHEY and SVGAGI. CDR3 DNA sequence: TGTGCCAGCAGTACAACAGGGGACTACGAGCAGTACTTC. Translating it yields CASSTTGDYEQYF.

Here the CDR3 DNA reads TGTGCCAGCAGCTTAGCGCGACAGGATACTGGAAACACCATATATTTT. It translates to CASSLARQDTGNTIYF. The chain uses TRBV7-6 and TRBJ1-3; maybe TRBD1 (6 bases). CDR1 is SGHVS and CDR2 is FNYEAQ in the germline V gene. The CDR3 has 16 amino acids. V dropped 0 bases and J dropped 2 bases, with 11 bases sitting between them.

The chain is built from TRBV21-1 and TRBJ1-5; TRBD1 reflects the table's D call only, with no check against the DNA. TRBV21-1 is listed as a pseudogene. The CDR3 has 16 residues. CDR3 loop: CASSTFGTGGNQPQHF. Here the CDR3 DNA reads TGTGCCAGCAGCACCTTTGGGACAGGGGGCAATCAGCCCCAGCATTTT.

CDR3 region: CASSLEGLAGPPQGQFF. The CDR3 DNA reads TGTGCCAGCAGCTTGGAAGGTCTAGCGGGGCCACCACAGGGGCAGTTCTTC. The V gene is TRBV5-6, the J gene TRBJ2-1; 9 nucleotides align to TRBD2. The junction had 16 bases not matched to a gene; V was cut back by 0 bases and J by 12 bases. Looked up from germline, CDR1 is SGHDT and CDR2 is YYEEEE. This CDR3 contains 17 residues.

This clone was detected only a few times. The rearrangement uses TRBV29-1 and TRBJ2-7, with 7 nucleotides matching TRBD1. Germline values: CDR1 SQVTM, CDR2 ANQGSEA. CDR3 length: 11 residues. With V trimmed by 7 bases and J by 6 bases, 6 bases remained unmatched. CDR3 sequence: CSAVQGTEQYF. The CDR3 DNA reads TGCAGCGCCGTACAGGGGACCGAGCAGTACTTC.

V gene TRBV12-3 or TRBV12-4 combines with J gene TRBJ1-1; weak D call: TRBD1 (5 bases). V was cut by 5 bases and J by 9 bases, with 10 bases left in between. CDR3 length equals 11 residues. This CDR3 is CASSSDSQAFF. The CDR3 DNA is TGTGCCAGCAGTAGTGACAGCCAAGCTTTCTTT.

This clone was seen more than once but under ten times. This sequence joins TRBV2 and TRBJ2-3; D possibly corresponds to TRBD2 (6 bases). Germline V gene data show CDR1 as SNHLY and CDR2 as FYNNEI. The CDR3 is 11 amino acids. The V end was cut by 7 bases, the J end by 6 bases, with 8 bases between. The CDR3 nucleotides read TGTGCCAGCACTAGCGAGGATACGCAGTATTTT. Amino acid sequence: CASTSEDTQYF.